Shown below are 12 T cell receptor beta chains from a single sample sequenced in a study of T cells in Graves' hyperthyroidism and ophthalmopathy (dated by TCRdb to the late 2010s). To prepare the library, multiplex PCR was applied. The run used an Illumina HiSeq 2000. The TCR beta CDR3 regions were amplified from RNA transcripts. The TCR CDR3 was subjected to a first round of RT-PCR using the HTBI primer set and the Qiagen OneStep RT-PCR kit. TCRdb reran the public reads through fastp at Q25 and MiXCR, keeping productive beta chains. Identical CDR3 protein sequences are pooled into one entry, listed with their most common genes and DNA. This sample comprises around 560,000 distinct CDR3 sequences, 16% of them detected only once. The top ten clones comprise around 19% of the sample. The material sequenced was blood. The receptor set was obtained from a woman younger than 35 with Graves' hyperthyroidism.

This clonotype appeared many times. The rearrangement joins TRBV2 to TRBJ1-5, with TRBD1 matching 8 bases. This CDR3 contains 14 residues. From germline, CDR1 is SNHLY and CDR2 FYNNEI. Germline trimming cut 6 bases from V and 7 bases from J; bases unmatched to any gene: 8. The CDR3 DNA follows: TGTGCCAGCAGAGACAGGGGAGAAAGACAGCCCCAGCATTTT. This encodes CASRDRGERQPQHF.

Many counts were recorded for this clonotype. The CDR3 DNA reads as TGTGCCATCAGGGGGAGGGAAGGTCTGTACTATGGCTACACCTTC. The encoded protein is CAIRGREGLYYGYTF. The genes are TRBV28 and TRBJ1-2; 7 positions match TRBD1. Per germline, CDR1 MDHEN and CDR2 SYDVKM. With 10 bases clipped from V and 3 bases from J, the junction kept 14 bases outside the gene matches. The CDR3 sequence is 15 residues long.

This clonotype came up many times. The V call is TRBV20-1, the J call TRBJ1-2, with D unresolved. The CDR3 runs to 13 residues. The germline CDR1 and CDR2 sequences are DFQATT and SNEGSKA (reference sequence). Deletions cut 3 bases from V and 4 bases from J, with 12 bases between. CDR3 residues: CSARGSRFYGYTF. As DNA, the CDR3 is TGCAGTGCTAGGGGGTCGAGGTTCTATGGCTACACCTTC.

This clonotype was seen many times. The rearrangement uses TRBV20-1 and TRBJ2-1; 10 bases are a match to TRBD2. With V trimmed by 3 bases and J by 8 bases, 10 bases remained unmatched. The CDR3 consists of 15 residues. Per germline, CDR1 DFQATT and CDR2 SNEGSKA (reference sequence). The CDR3: CSASPPAGGPDEQFF. The CDR3 DNA reads as TGCAGTGCTAGCCCTCCAGCGGGAGGGCCCGATGAGCAGTTCTTC.

This clonotype was picked up many times. The chain joins TRBV6-2 or TRBV6-3 to TRBJ1-5; D is possibly TRBD1 (5 bases). This CDR3 comprises 14 residues. The V end was cut by 2 bases, the J end by 5 bases, with 10 bases between. CDR1 and CDR2 (germline): MNHEY, SVGEGT. CDR3 residues: CASSYPGVDQPQHF. The CDR3 DNA reads TGTGCCAGCAGTTACCCGGGGGTTGATCAGCCCCAGCATTTT.

This clonotype has a handful of counts. The V gene is TRBV7-9, the J gene TRBJ2-1; D is unresolved. V lost 1 base and J lost 6, with 7 bases in between. The germline CDR1 and CDR2 sequences are SEHNR and FQNEAQ (reference sequence). The CDR3 totals 13 residues. CDR3 nucleotide sequence: TGTGCCAGCAGCTTAGGTCGGCTCAATGAGCAGTTCTTC. Its protein product is CASSLGRLNEQFF.

This clonotype was found a few times. The chain joins TRBV20-1 to TRBJ2-7; TRBD2 matches at 8 bases. V was pared by 5 bases and J by 4 bases, with 7 bases of the junction left unmatched. The V gene's germline CDR1 is DFQATT and CDR2 SNEGSKA (reference sequence). This CDR3 is 13 amino acids long. The CDR3: CSAAPGLGYEQYF. CDR3 sequence (DNA): TGCAGTGCTGCCCCGGGACTAGGGTACGAGCAGTACTTC.

This clonotype occurred many times. V is TRBV5-1 and J is TRBJ2-7; 10 bases map to TRBD1. CDR1 and CDR2 from the germline V gene are SGHRS and YFSETQ. The CDR3 sequence is 14 residues long. After removal of 4 bases from V and 4 bases from J, the junction contained 5 bases not matched to a gene. This CDR3 reads CASSPTGGEYEQYF. DNA of the CDR3: TGCGCCAGCAGCCCGACAGGGGGCGAATACGAGCAGTACTTC.

This clonotype has ten or more counts. The rearrangement uses TRBV11-1 and TRBJ1-6; TRBD1 agrees at 9 bases. The J segment lost 7 bases and the V segment lost 5 bases, leaving 12 bases of the junction unmatched. The CDR3 loop spans 17 amino acids. Germline V CDR1 and CDR2: SGHAT, FQDESV (reference sequence). DNA of the CDR3: TGTGCCAGCAGCCATACAGGGGGCTACCGGATCAATTCACCCCTCCACTTT. Its translation is CASSHTGGYRINSPLHF.

The table lists this clonotype with a few counts. The chain has TRBV7-8 and TRBJ2-1; D is undetermined. This CDR3 comprises 16 residues. Trimming stripped 3 bases from V and 1 base from J, with 13 bases between. Germline V gives CDR1 SGHVS, CDR2 FQNEAQ. DNA of the CDR3: TGTGCCAGCAGCTTTCTGTCCTCTAGGTCCTACAATGAGCAGTTCTTC. It specifies CASSFLSSRSYNEQFF.

This clonotype was seen more than once but under ten times. A much larger clonotype is one base distant, so this may be a read error. The chain links TRBV7-2 to TRBJ1-2; 7 nucleotides match TRBD1. Germline CDR1 and CDR2: SGHTA and FQGNSA. The CDR3 is 15 residues long. CDR3 amino acids: CASSRSTGEPSGHTF. The CDR3 DNA reads as TGTGCCAGCAGCCGATCAACAGGGGAGCCCAGTGGCCACACCTTC.

The chain couples TRBV9 to TRBJ1-6, with 8 positions matching TRBD1. The J segment lost 5 bases and the V segment lost 0 bases, leaving 7 bases of the junction unmatched. Germline V gene sequence: CDR1 SGDLS, CDR2 YYNGEE. The CDR3 consists of 17 residues. CDR3 sequence reads: CASSVGGTGPDNSPLHF. Written as DNA, the CDR3 is TGTGCCAGCAGCGTAGGTGGGACAGGCCCCGATAATTCACCCCTCCACTTT.